Below, 20 T cell receptor beta chains from the same sample are listed, as sequenced in a study of T cells in Graves' hyperthyroidism and ophthalmopathy. TCR beta CDR3 regions were amplified from RNA. The TCR CDR3 was amplified in a first-round RT-PCR using the HTBI primer set. TCRdb called the multiplex PCR reads again in MiXCR, with one record for every CDR3 protein. The table lists over 500,000 distinct CDR3 sequences, roughly 16% of them singletons. Sample: blood. The origin of the receptors is a woman aged 25 to 39 with Graves' ophthalmopathy.

This clonotype occurred many times. The rearrangement uses TRBV20-1 and TRBJ2-1; TRBD2 matches at 8 bases. The CDR3 contains 15 residues. CDR1 and CDR2 from the germline V gene are DFQATT and SNEGSKA (reference sequence). Germline trimming cut 0 bases from V and 7 bases from J; bases unmatched to any gene: 8. This CDR3 is CSARDQAGGVNEQFF. CDR3 DNA: TGCAGTGCTAGAGATCAGGCGGGAGGTGTGAATGAGCAGTTCTTC.

This clonotype has more than one count but fewer than ten. The V gene is TRBV20-1, the J gene TRBJ2-6; TRBD1 matches at 11 bases. The trim removed 6 bases at V and 0 bases at J, leaving 4 bases unmatched. Per germline, CDR1 DFQATT and CDR2 SNEGSKA (reference sequence). The length of the CDR3 is 16 residues. CDR3 sequence: CSARDRGNSGANVLTF. DNA of the CDR3: TGCAGTGCCAGGGACAGGGGGAACTCTGGGGCCAACGTCCTGACTTTC.

This clonotype has only a few counts. V and J are TRBV5-4 and TRBJ2-3; 8 nucleotides align to TRBD2. Germline V CDR1 and CDR2: SGHNT, YYREEE (reference sequence). J lost 6 bases, V lost 4 bases, and 10 bases had no gene match. The CDR3 totals 15 residues. The CDR3 here is CASSPGGGLRDTQYF. The CDR3 DNA follows: TGTGCCAGCAGCCCGGGAGGGGGGTTGAGGGATACGCAGTATTTT.

This clonotype came up many times. In DNA form, the CDR3 reads TGTGCCAGCAGCTTAATGGGGGATTTCAATGAGCAGTTCTTC. Encoded protein: CASSLMGDFNEQFF. V and J are TRBV7-9 and TRBJ2-1, with D perhaps TRBD1 or TRBD2 (5 bases each). Germline V gene sequence: CDR1 SEHNR, CDR2 FQNEAQ (reference sequence). The V and J ends lost 2 bases and 6 bases respectively, with 11 bases between them. The CDR3 length is 14 residues.

This clonotype was observed a handful of times. The chain has TRBV5-5 and TRBJ1-1, with no clear D. The CDR3 spans 15 residues. Germline V gives CDR1 SGHKS, CDR2 YYEKEE (reference sequence). V lost 1 base to trimming and J lost 6 bases, with 16 bases between them. CDR3 DNA: TGTGCCAGCAGCTTGAGCGTTCGGTCGGATCCTGAAGCTTTCTTT. Its translation: CASSLSVRSDPEAFF.

This clonotype was seen a handful of times. V and J are TRBV10-2 and TRBJ1-6; the match to TRBD1 covers 9 bases. After removal of 7 bases from V and 8 bases from J, the junction contained 18 bases not matched to a gene. This CDR3 is 18 amino acids long. Germline loops: CDR1 WSHSY, CDR2 SAAADI. Written as DNA, the CDR3 is TGCGCCAGCACCGAAGGGACAGGGCTGGTGACAGGGCATTCACCCCTCCACTTT. Its protein is CASTEGTGLVTGHSPLHF.

There are many counts of this clonotype. This chain uses TRBV20-1 with TRBJ1-5; D is unresolved. From germline, CDR1 is DFQATT and CDR2 SNEGSKA (reference sequence). The CDR3 contains 14 residues. V lost 1 base to trimming and J lost 5 bases, with 12 bases between them. The CDR3 loop is CSARGASRYQPQHF. CDR3 sequence (DNA): TGCAGTGCTAGAGGGGCCTCGAGGTATCAGCCCCAGCATTTT.

On this clonotype itself: One junction end disagrees with the germline gene, perhaps due to a read error. The chain uses TRBV19 and TRBJ2-6; D unresolved. The CDR3 has 15 amino acids. Germline CDR1 is LNHDA and CDR2 is SQIVND (reference sequence). The CDR3 DNA is TGTGCCAGTAGTTTAGACCGGTCTGGGGCCAACGTCCTGACTTTC. Amino acid sequence: CASSLDRSGANVLTF.

There are a few counts of this clonotype. One end of the junction is discordant with germline, which a read error may explain. This chain joins TRBV6-1 and TRBJ2-3; 10 bases agree with TRBD2. The CDR3 totals 15 residues. CDR1 is MNHNS and CDR2 is SASEGT in the germline V gene. The DNA for the CDR3 is TGTGCCAGCAGTCAAGCGGGAGGGAGAACAGATACGCAGTATTTT. It codes for CASSQAGGRTDTQYF.

This clonotype was counted many times. This chain connects TRBV6-2 or TRBV6-3 to TRBJ2-7; 9 bases are a match to TRBD2. The V gene's germline CDR1 is MNHEY and CDR2 SVGEGT. Trimming took 4 bases from V and 1 from J; bases not matched to a gene: 8. This CDR3 has 16 residues. The CDR3 loop reads CASSSTLAGRSYEQYF. As DNA, the CDR3 is TGTGCCAGCAGTTCGACTCTAGCGGGACGATCCTACGAGCAGTACTTC.

At least ten counts were recorded for this clonotype. V and J are TRBV5-1 and TRBJ2-1; maybe TRBD1 (6 bases). Germline CDR1 and CDR2: SGHRS and YFSETQ. CDR3 length equals 15 residues. V lost 2 bases to trimming and J lost 3 bases, with 12 bases between them. Here the CDR3 reads CASSLGTTNYNEQFF. Here the CDR3 DNA reads TGCGCCAGCAGCTTAGGGACAACTAACTACAATGAGCAGTTCTTC.

This clonotype was seen ten or more times. The chain joins TRBV3-1 to TRBJ2-5, with TRBD2 matching 11 bases. The J segment lost 4 bases and the V segment lost 4 bases, leaving 5 bases of the junction unmatched. The CDR3 covers 15 residues. CDR1 and CDR2 from the germline V gene are LGHDT and YNNKEL (reference sequence). In nucleotides, the CDR3 is TGTGCCAGCAGCCCCGTAGCGGGAGGGGCAGAGACCCAGTACTTC. Protein product: CASSPVAGGAETQYF.

The table lists this clonotype with a few counts. This chain uses TRBV20-1 with TRBJ2-3; 7 nucleotides line up with TRBD2. The V segment lost 2 bases and the J segment 1 base; nucleotides outside the gene matches: 3. This CDR3 spans 14 amino acids. In germline, CDR1 is DFQATT, CDR2 SNEGSKA (reference sequence). CDR3 DNA: TGCAGTGCTAGATGGGGGGGTCGCACAGATACGCAGTATTTT. Its translation: CSARWGGRTDTQYF.

The table lists this clonotype with many counts. This chain links TRBV2 with TRBJ1-3; possibly TRBD1 for D (5 bases). V lost 4 bases to trimming and J lost 0 bases, with 10 bases between them. The CDR3 is 15 amino acids. Per germline, CDR1 SNHLY and CDR2 FYNNEI. CDR3 protein: CASSGTFSSGNTIYF. In DNA, the CDR3 is TGTGCCAGCAGTGGGACATTCAGCTCTGGAAACACCATATATTTT.

This clonotype was counted ten times or more. This sequence joins TRBV28 and TRBJ2-5; 8 nucleotides line up with TRBD1. Trimming removed 2 bases from V and 1 base from J; junction bases left unmatched: 6. This CDR3 region has 16 residues. Germline CDR1 MDHEN, CDR2 SYDVKM. CDR3 loop: CASSLRPGTGQETQYF. CDR3 nucleotides: TGTGCCAGCAGTTTAAGACCTGGGACAGGCCAAGAGACCCAGTACTTC.

This clonotype has ten or more counts. The gene calls are TRBV7-2 and TRBJ2-1; D gene uncertain. V was pared by 3 bases and J by 3 bases, with 3 bases between. The length of the CDR3 is 12 residues. The V gene's germline CDR1 is SGHTA and CDR2 FQGNSA. This CDR3 is CASSFVYNEQFF. The CDR3, as DNA: TGTGCCAGCAGCTTCGTCTACAATGAGCAGTTCTTC.

This clonotype was detected a few times. The V gene is TRBV7-2, the J gene TRBJ2-4; the D gene is possibly TRBD2 (5 bases). Deletions cut 6 bases from V and 0 bases from J, with 15 bases between. The CDR3 loop spans 16 amino acids. Germline CDR1 and CDR2: SGHTA and FQGNSA. CDR3 sequence: CASSFARVPAKNIQYF. In nucleotides, the CDR3 is TGTGCCAGCAGTTTCGCGCGGGTTCCAGCCAAAAACATTCAGTACTTC.

This clonotype was counted only a few times. The chain links TRBV7-2 to TRBJ2-3, with 12 bases that match TRBD1. This CDR3 is built from 16 residues. CDR1 and CDR2 from the germline V gene are SGHTA and FQGNSA. V trimming: 4 bases; J trimming: 1 base; junction bases outside the gene matches: 3. CDR3 sequence (DNA): TGTGCCAGCAGCTCCAGGGACAGGGGGCGCACAGATACGCAGTATTTT. This sequence encodes CASSSRDRGRTDTQYF.

The rearrangement uses TRBV20-1 and TRBJ2-7; 10 bases are a match to TRBD2. V lost 6 bases to trimming and J lost 8 bases; unmatched junction nucleotides: 10. This CDR3 spans 13 amino acids. The germline V gene encodes CDR1 DFQATT and CDR2 SNEGSKA (reference sequence). CDR3 sequence (DNA): TGCAGTGCCACTCCATTGACTAGCGGGCAGCAGTACTTC. Encoded protein: CSATPLTSGQQYF.

This clonotype was observed a few times. This rearrangement joins TRBV19 to TRBJ2-3, with unresolved D. Germline V gene data show CDR1 as LNHDA and CDR2 as SQIVND (reference sequence). CDR3 size: 15 residues. V was pared by 3 bases and J by 0 bases, with 10 bases between. The CDR3 spells CASSIFGPSTDTQYF. The CDR3 region has the DNA TGTGCCAGTAGTATTTTCGGACCTAGCACAGATACGCAGTATTTT. The full variable domain, its missing parts supplied by reference TRBV19 and TRBJ2-3, is DGGITQSPKYLFRKEGQNVTLSCEQNLNHDAMYWYRQDPGQGLRLIYYSQIVNDFQKGDIAEGYSVSREKKESFPLTVTSAQKNPTAFYLCASSIFGPSTDTQYFGPGTRLTVL.